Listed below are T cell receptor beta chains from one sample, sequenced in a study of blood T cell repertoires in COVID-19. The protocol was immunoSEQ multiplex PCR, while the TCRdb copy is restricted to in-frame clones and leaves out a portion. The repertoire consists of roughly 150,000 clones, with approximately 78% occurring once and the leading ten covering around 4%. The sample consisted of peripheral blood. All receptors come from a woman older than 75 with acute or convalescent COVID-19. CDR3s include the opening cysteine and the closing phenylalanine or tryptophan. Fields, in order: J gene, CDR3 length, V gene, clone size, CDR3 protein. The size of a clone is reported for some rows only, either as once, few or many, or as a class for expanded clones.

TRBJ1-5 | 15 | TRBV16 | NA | CASSPPDSNNQPQHF
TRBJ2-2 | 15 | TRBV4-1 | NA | CASSQDGRGTGELFF
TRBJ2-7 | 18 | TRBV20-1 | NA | CSASSHQLPGTSGLEQYF
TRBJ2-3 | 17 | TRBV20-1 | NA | CSASSRMTGRLTDTQYF
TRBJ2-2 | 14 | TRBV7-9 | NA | CASSLAVQGRELFF
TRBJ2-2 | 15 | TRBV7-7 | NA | CASSPDRRNPGELFF
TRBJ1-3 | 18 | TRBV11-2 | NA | CASSRIAGTGGEGNTIYF
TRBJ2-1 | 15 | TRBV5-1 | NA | CASSLGLAGEGEQFF
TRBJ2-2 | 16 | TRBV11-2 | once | CASSLLAGSNTGELFF
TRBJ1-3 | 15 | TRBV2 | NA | CASKIDRVAGNTIYF
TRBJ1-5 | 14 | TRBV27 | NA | CASRLGQPNQPQHF
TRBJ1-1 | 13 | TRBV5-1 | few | CASRQEMNTEAFF
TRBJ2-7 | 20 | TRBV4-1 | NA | CASSPLGSKTLAGNSYEQYF
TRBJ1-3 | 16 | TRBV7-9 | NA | CASSRPPQGAGNTIYF
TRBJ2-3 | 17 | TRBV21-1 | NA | CASSKGGREGSTDTQYF
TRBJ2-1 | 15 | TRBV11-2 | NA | CASSLLLAGGNEQFF
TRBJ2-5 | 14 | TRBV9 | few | CASSARGIQETQYF
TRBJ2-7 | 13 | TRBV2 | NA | CASSAGQASEQYF
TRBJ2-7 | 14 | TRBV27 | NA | CASSPGTGVSEQYF
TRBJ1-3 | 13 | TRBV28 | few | CASSLSNRNTIYF
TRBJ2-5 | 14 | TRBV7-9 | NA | CASSTLGPGGTQYF
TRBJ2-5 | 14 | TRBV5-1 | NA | CASSLTSGQETQYF